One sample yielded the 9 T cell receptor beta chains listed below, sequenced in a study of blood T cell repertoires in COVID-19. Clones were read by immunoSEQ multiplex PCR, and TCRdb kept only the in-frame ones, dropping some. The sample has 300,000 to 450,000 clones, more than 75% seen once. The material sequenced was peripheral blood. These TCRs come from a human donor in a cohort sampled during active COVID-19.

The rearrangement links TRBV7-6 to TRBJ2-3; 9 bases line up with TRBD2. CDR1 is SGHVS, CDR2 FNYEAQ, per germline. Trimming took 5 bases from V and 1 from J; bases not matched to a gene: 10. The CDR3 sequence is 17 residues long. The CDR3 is CASSRLWTSARTDTQYF. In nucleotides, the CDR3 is TGTGCCAGCAGCCGACTCTGGACTAGCGCCCGCACAGATACGCAGTATTTT.

CDR3 nucleotides: TGCAGCGTTGTAGGAGCGGGTGAGCAGTTCTTC. Protein: CSVVGAGEQFF. The chain employs TRBV29-1 and TRBJ2-1, with D tentatively TRBD2 (6 bases). This CDR3 has 11 residues. Per germline, CDR1 SQVTM and CDR2 ANQGSEA. Trimming shortened V by 4 bases and J by 9 bases, and 10 bases separated the two germline ends.

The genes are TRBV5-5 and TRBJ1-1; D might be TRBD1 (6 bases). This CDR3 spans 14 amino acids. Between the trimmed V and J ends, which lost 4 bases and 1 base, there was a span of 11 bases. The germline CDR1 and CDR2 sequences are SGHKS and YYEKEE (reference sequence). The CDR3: CASSPTGTNTEAFF. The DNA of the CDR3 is TGTGCCAGCAGCCCTACAGGGACGAACACTGAAGCTTTCTTT. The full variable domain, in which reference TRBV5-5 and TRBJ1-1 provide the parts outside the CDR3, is DAGVTQSPTHLIKTRGQQVTLRCSPISGHKSVSWYQQVLGQGPQFIFQYYEKEERGRGNFPDRFSARQFPNYSSELNVNALLLGDSALYLCASSPTGTNTEAFFGQGTRLTVV.

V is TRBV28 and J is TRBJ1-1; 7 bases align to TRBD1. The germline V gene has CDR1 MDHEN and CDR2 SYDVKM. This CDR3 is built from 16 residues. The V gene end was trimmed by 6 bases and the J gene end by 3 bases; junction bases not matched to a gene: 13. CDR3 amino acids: CASSATPGQFYTEAFF. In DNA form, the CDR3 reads TGTGCCAGCAGCGCGACTCCGGGACAGTTTTACACTGAAGCTTTCTTT. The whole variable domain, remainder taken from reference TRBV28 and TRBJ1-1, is DVKVTQSSRYLVKRTGEKVFLECVQDMDHENMFWYRQDPGLGLRLIYFSYDVKMKEKGDIPEGYSVSREKKERFSLILESASTNQTSMYLCASSATPGQFYTEAFFGQGTRLTVV.

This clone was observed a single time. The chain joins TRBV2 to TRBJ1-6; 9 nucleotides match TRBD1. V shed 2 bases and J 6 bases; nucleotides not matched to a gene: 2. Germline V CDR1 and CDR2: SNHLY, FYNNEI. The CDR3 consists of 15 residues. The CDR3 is CASSEQGQGNSPLHF. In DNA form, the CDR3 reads TGTGCCAGCAGTGAACAGGGACAGGGTAATTCACCCCTCCACTTT.

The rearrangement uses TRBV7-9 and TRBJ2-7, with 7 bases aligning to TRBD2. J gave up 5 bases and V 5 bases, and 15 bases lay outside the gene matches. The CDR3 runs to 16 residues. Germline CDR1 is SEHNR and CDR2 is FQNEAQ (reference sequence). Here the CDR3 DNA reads TGTGCCAGCAGCCCGTCTAGCGCGGGAGTGCGCGACGAGCAGTACTTC. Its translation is CASSPSSAGVRDEQYF.

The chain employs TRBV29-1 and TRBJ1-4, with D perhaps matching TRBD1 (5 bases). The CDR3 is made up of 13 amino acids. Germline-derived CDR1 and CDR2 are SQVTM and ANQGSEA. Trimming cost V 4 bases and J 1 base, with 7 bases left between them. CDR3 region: CSVGRGTNEKLFF. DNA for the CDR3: TGCAGCGTTGGGAGGGGAACTAATGAAAAACTGTTTTTT.

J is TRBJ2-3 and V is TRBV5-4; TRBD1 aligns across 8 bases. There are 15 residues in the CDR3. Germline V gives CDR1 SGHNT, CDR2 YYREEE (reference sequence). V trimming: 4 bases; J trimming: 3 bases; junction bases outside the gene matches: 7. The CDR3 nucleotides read TGTGCCAGCAGCCCACAGGGGGGTTGGACAGATACGCAGTATTTT. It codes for CASSPQGGWTDTQYF.

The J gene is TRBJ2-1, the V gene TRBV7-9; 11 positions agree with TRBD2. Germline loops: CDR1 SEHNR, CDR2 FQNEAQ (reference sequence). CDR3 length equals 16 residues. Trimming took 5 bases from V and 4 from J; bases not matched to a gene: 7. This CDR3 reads CASSPQTSGGYNEQFF. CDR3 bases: TGTGCCAGCAGCCCCCAAACTAGCGGGGGTTACAATGAGCAGTTCTTC.